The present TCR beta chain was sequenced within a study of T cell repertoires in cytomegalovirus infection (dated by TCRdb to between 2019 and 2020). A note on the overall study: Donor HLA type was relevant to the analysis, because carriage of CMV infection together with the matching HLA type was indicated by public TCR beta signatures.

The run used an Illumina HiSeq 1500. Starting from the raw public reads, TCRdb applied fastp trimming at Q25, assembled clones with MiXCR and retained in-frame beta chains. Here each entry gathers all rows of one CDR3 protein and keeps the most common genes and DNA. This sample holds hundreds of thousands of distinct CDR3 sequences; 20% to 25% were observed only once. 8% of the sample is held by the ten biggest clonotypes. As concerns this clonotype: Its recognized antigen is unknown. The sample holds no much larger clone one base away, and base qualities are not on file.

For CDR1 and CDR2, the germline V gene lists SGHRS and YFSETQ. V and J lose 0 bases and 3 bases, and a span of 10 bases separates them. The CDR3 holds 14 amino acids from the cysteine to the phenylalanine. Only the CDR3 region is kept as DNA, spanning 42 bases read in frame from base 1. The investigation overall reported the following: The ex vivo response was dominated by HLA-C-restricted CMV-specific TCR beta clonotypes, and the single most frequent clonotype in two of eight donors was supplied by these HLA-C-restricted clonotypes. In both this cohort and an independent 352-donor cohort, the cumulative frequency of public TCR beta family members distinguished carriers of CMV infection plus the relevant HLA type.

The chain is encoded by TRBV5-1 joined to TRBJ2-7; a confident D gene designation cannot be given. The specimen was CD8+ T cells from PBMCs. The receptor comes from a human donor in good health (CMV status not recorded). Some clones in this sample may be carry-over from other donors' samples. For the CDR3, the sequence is CASSLEGQIYEQYF. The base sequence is TGCGCCAGCAGCTTGGAAGGTCAGATCTACGAGCAGTACTTC.